This entry lists 7 T cell receptor beta chains sequenced from one sample in a study of cytomegalovirus exposure and HLA in healthy donors. PCR was performed using 60 Vbeta and 13 Jbeta primers. Produced via immunoSEQ multiplex PCR; TCRdb's table is partial and in-frame only. The table has under 55,000 clones, 72% seen once; the top ten hold about 9.1%. Sequenced material: PBMCs. These receptors were obtained from a woman aged 50 to 65 in good health and CMV-seronegative.

This sequence joins TRBV7-2 and TRBJ2-3; 11 bases are shared with TRBD2. The germline gives CDR1 SGHTA, CDR2 FQGNSA. This CDR3 has 15 amino acids. V shed 6 bases, J shed 1 base, and the junction held 3 bases outside the gene matches. The CDR3 region has the DNA TGTGCCAGCAGATTGACTAGCGGGGGCACAGATACGCAGTATTTT. It yields the protein CASRLTSGGTDTQYF.

The chain links TRBV19 to TRBJ2-7, with 9 bases identical to TRBD1. J was trimmed by 2 bases and V by 4 bases; bases with no gene match: 6. The CDR3 consists of 15 residues. Germline CDR1 is LNHDA and CDR2 is SQIVND (reference sequence). CDR3 sequence: CASSSSGQGPYEQYF. CDR3 coding DNA: TGTGCCAGTAGTAGTTCGGGACAGGGACCCTACGAGCAGTACTTC. Drawing the rest from reference TRBV19 and TRBJ2-7, the complete variable domain is DGGITQSPKYLFRKEGQNVTLSCEQNLNHDAMYWYRQDPGQGLRLIYYSQIVNDFQKGDIAEGYSVSREKKESFPLTVTSAQKNPTAFYLCASSSSGQGPYEQYFGPGTRLTVT.

The V gene is TRBV7-9, the J gene TRBJ2-7, with D hard to call. Trimming stripped 3 bases from V and 1 base from J, with 13 bases between. CDR3 size: 15 residues. Germline V gene lookup returns CDR1 SEHNR and CDR2 FQNEAQ (reference sequence). In DNA, the CDR3 is TGTGCCAGCAGCTTCTCGGATCGCAGGTCCTACGAGCAGTACTTC. Encoded protein: CASSFSDRRSYEQYF.

V is TRBV7-3 and J is TRBJ2-7, with D possibly being TRBD2 (6 bases). Trimming took 2 bases from V and 4 from J, leaving 15 bases between them. Germline V gives CDR1 SGHTA, CDR2 FQGTGA. The length of the CDR3 is 15 residues. In DNA form, the CDR3 reads TGTGCCAGCAGCTTACAAGGAGGGAATGGGTACGAGCAGTACTTC. It encodes CASSLQGGNGYEQYF. Together with reference TRBV7-3 and TRBJ2-7, the CDR3 gives the full variable domain: GAGVSQTPSNKVTEKGKYVELRCDPISGHTALYWYRQSLGQGPEFLIYFQGTGAADDSGLPNDRFFAVRPEGSVSTLKIQRTERGDSAVYLCASSLQGGNGYEQYFGPGTRLTVT.

The chain is built from TRBV18 and TRBJ2-5; D is perhaps TRBD2 (5 bases). The CDR3 extends over 16 amino acids. Germline-derived CDR1 and CDR2 are KGHSH and LQKENI. V was cut by 2 bases and J by 4 bases, with 17 bases left in between. The DNA for the CDR3 is TGTGCCAGCTCACCATGGGAGAGTACCACCGGAGAGACCCAGTACTTC. As protein: CASSPWESTTGETQYF.

This clone was picked up a small number of times. The chain is built from TRBV30 and TRBJ1-2; maybe TRBD1 (6 bases). The CDR3 length is 13 residues. Per germline, CDR1 GTSNPN and CDR2 SVGIG (reference sequence). V shed 8 bases and J shed 1 base, with 14 bases lying between them. CDR3 sequence (DNA): TGTGCCCTCCGGGACACTAATAACTATGGCTACACCTTC. Translating gives CALRDTNNYGYTF. Full variable domain (missing parts from reference TRBV30 and TRBJ1-2): SQTIHQWPATLVQPVGSPLSLECTVEGTSNPNLYWYRQAAGRGLQLLFYSVGIGQISSEVPQNLSASRPQDRQFILSSKKLLLSDSGFYLCALRDTNNYGYTFGSGTRLTVV.

The table lists this clone with a count of one. The chain recombines TRBV5-1 with TRBJ1-6; 7 bases align to TRBD1. V trimming: 5 bases; J trimming: 0 bases; junction bases outside the gene matches: 5. Germline CDR1 is SGHRS and CDR2 is YFSETQ. The CDR3 totals 16 residues. The CDR3 nucleotides are TGCGCCAGCAGTTATACAGGGGACTCCTATAATTCACCCCTCCACTTT. Protein product: CASSYTGDSYNSPLHF.